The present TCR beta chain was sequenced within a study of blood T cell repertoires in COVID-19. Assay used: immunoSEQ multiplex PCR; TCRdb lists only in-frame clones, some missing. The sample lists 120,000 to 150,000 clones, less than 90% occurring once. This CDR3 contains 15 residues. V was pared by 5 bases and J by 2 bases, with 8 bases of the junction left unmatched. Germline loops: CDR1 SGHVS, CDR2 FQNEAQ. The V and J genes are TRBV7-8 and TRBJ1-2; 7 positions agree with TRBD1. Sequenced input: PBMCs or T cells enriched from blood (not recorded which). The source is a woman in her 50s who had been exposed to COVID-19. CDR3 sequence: CASSVSETGNYGYTF. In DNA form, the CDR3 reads TGTGCCAGCAGCGTCTCTGAGACAGGGAACTATGGCTACACCTTC.